This T cell receptor beta chain stems from a study of blood T cell repertoires in COVID-19. The table came from immunoSEQ multiplex PCR; TCRdb's copy has only in-frame clones and leaves some out. Among more than 90,000 clones listed, roughly 85% were seen once. Germline V lookup: CDR1 LGHNA, CDR2 YSLEER. This CDR3 has 12 residues. The V and J ends lost 0 bases and 10 bases respectively, with 6 bases between them. The source is a woman in her seventies with active or convalescent COVID-19. Source material: peripheral blood. The rearrangement uses TRBV4-3 and TRBJ1-4; D call uncertain. The CDR3 bases are TGCGCCAGCAGCCAAGATTCAGGAAAACTGTTTTTT. Protein sequence: CASSQDSGKLFF.